This is a list of T cell receptor beta chains from one sample in a study of OX40 agonist ivuxolimab in advanced cancers. Here immunoSEQ multiplex PCR was the method, and the copy in TCRdb shows in-frame clones only, minus some. The sample consists of 40,000 to 55,000 clones, about 88% of them appearing once. This specimen was CD4+ or CD8+ T cells sorted from blood, taken in a trial of the OX40 agonist ivuxolimab. These receptor sequences come from an adult with an advanced solid tumor such as melanoma, head and neck, liver or kidney cancer. CDR3s include the opening cysteine and the closing phenylalanine or tryptophan. D genes are given only for firm matches. The size field is filled for only some rows; it gives once, few, many or a size class.

D gene | J gene | V gene | clone size | CDR3 DNA | CDR3 protein
- | TRBJ1-2 | TRBV7-2 | - | TGTGCCAGCAGCCACCGGGACACGGGCTATGGCTACACCTTC | CASSHRDTGYGYTF
TRBD1 | TRBJ2-4 | TRBV11-3 | once | TGTGCCAGCAGCTTATTTTCAGGGGGCGCGCGGAACATTCAGTACTTC | CASSLFSGGARNIQYF
- | TRBJ2-2 | TRBV25-1 | - | TGTGCCAGCAGTGATCGGGATCCCGGGGAGCTGTTTTTT | CASSDRDPGELFF
TRBD1 | TRBJ2-4 | TRBV30 | - | TGTGCCTGGAGAAACCGGGACAGGGGAGACATTCAGTACTTC | CAWRNRDRGDIQYF
TRBD1 | TRBJ2-5 | TRBV14 | - | TGTGCCAGCAGCCTGGGTTACAGGGGTGAGACCCAGTACTTC | CASSLGYRGETQYF
- | TRBJ2-3 | TRBV6-5 | - | TGTGCCAGCAGTTACCGGGTGAGCACAGATACGCAGTATTTT | CASSYRVSTDTQYF
- | TRBJ2-7 | TRBV18 | - | TGTGCCAGCTCTGCAGGGGCTCTTACCTACGAGCAGTACTTC | CASSAGALTYEQYF
- | TRBJ1-6 | TRBV6-1 | - | TGTGCCAGCAGTGACTTGGTGGGCTATAATTCACCCCTCCACTTT | CASSDLVGYNSPLHF
TRBD1 | TRBJ2-1 | TRBV9 | - | TGTGCCAGCAGCGTAGGCCGGGACAGGGGCTATCGTGAGCAGTTCTTC | CASSVGRDRGYREQFF
TRBD1 | TRBJ2-4 | TRBV7-9 | once | TGTGCCAGCAGCTTAGGGGGACAGAAAAACATTCAGTACTTC | CASSLGGQKNIQYF
- | TRBJ1-1 | TRBV11-2 | - | TGTGCCAGCAGCTTAGGGGGGGCGCAGGGTGCTTTCTTT | CASSLGGAQGAFF
TRBD2 | TRBJ2-7 | TRBV6-1 | - | TGTGCCAGCGGATCGCTGCGGGAGGGTTACGAGCAGTACTTC | CASGSLREGYEQYF
- | TRBJ2-7 | TRBV6-1 | - | TGTGCCAGCAGTCAAGGGGTCAGCGGCTTCTCCTACGAGCAGTACTTC | CASSQGVSGFSYEQYF
TRBD1 | TRBJ2-1 | TRBV5-1 | - | TGCGCCAGCAGCTTACAGGGGGGAGTCCGCTACAATGAGCAGTTCTTC | CASSLQGGVRYNEQFF
TRBD1 | TRBJ2-7 | TRBV5-1 | - | TGCGCCAGCAGCGCGACAGGGAGCTACGAGCAGTACTTC | CASSATGSYEQYF
TRBD1 | TRBJ2-2 | TRBV28 | - | TGTGCCAGCAGTTTACCAGGGACAGGGTACACCGGGGAGCTGTTTTTT | CASSLPGTGYTGELFF
- | TRBJ2-1 | TRBV9 | - | TGTGCCAGCAGCGTAGGAAGGGGACGGGCCCACAATGAGCAGTTCTTC | CASSVGRGRAHNEQFF
- | TRBJ2-3 | TRBV2 | - | TGTGCCAGCAGTGATGGGTGGCGGGATACGCAGTATTTT | CASSDGWRDTQYF
- | TRBJ1-4 | TRBV28 | - | TGTGCCAGCAGTCCCCCAAGGCCAACTAATGAAAAACTGTTTTTT | CASSPPRPTNEKLFF
TRBD1 | TRBJ1-3 | TRBV9 | - | TGTGCCAGCAGCGAACTGGGACAGGGGAGGTCTGGAAACACCATATATTTT | CASSELGQGRSGNTIYF
TRBD1 | TRBJ2-7 | TRBV19 | - | TGTGCCAGCCTAACTCCGGGACAGGGGATAGAGCAGTACTTC | CASLTPGQGIEQYF
TRBD1 | TRBJ1-5 | TRBV7-8 | - | TGTGCCAGCAGCCCTACAGGGGGTAACAATCAGCCCCAGCATTTT | CASSPTGGNNQPQHF
- | TRBJ2-5 | TRBV7-9 | - | TGTGCCAGCAGCTTAAGTGGAGTAGCTGGCCAAGAGACCCAGTACTTC | CASSLSGVAGQETQYF
- | TRBJ2-2 | TRBV5-4 | - | TGTGCCAGCAGCAGACCGGGACTTCGAGGCCCCGGGGAGCTGTTTTTT | CASSRPGLRGPGELFF